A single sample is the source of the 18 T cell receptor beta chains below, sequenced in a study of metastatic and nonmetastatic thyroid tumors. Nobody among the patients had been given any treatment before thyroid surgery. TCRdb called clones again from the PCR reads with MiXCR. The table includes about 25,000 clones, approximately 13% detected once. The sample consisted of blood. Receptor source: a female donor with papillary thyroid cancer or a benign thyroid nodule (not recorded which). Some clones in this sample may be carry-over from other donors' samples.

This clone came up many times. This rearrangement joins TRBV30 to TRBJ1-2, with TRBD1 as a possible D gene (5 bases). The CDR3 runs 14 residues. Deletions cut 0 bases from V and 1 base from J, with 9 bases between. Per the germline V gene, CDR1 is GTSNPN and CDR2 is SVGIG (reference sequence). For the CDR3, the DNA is TGTGCCTGGAGTGTCGGGGGGTATAACTATGGCTACACCTTC. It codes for CAWSVGGYNYGYTF.

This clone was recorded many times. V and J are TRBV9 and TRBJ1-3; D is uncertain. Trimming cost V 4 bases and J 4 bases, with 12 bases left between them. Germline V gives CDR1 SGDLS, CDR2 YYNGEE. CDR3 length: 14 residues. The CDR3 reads CASSPSFLGNTIYF. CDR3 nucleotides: TGTGCCAGCAGCCCTTCCTTTCTCGGAAACACCATATATTTT.

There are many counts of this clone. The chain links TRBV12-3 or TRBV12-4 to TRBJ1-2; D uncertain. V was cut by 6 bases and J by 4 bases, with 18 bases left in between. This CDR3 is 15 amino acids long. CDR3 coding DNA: TGTGCCAGCAGACTTAGGACGGGCGGTGGCTATGGCTACACCTTC. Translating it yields CASRLRTGGGYGYTF.

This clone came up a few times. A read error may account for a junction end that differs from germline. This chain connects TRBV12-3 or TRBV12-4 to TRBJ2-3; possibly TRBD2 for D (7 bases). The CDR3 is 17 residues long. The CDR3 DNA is TGTGACAGCAGTTTAGAGCGGGATGGGACACGCACAGATACGCAGTATTTT. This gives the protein CDSSLERDGTRTDTQYF.

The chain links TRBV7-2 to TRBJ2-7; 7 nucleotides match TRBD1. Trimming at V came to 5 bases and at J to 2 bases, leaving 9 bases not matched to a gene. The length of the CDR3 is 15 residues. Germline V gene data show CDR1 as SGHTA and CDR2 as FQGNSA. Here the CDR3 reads CASSTRRDSPYEQYF. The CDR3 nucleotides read TGTGCCAGCAGCACTCGTAGGGACAGCCCCTACGAGCAGTACTTC.

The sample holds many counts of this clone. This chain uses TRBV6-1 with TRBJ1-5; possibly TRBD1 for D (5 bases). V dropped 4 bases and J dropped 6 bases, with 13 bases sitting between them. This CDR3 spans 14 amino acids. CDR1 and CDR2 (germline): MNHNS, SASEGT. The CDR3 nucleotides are TGTGCCAGCAGTGTGGGGCCTCGGGGTCAGCCCCAGCATTTT. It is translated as CASSVGPRGQPQHF.

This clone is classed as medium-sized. The DNA of the CDR3 is TGTGCCAGCAGCTTAGTCATGGGTGACTTATACGAGCAGTACTTC. Translating gives CASSLVMGDLYEQYF. V is TRBV11-2 and J is TRBJ2-7; D is unclear. V lost 1 base and J 4 bases, leaving 14 bases between the germline ends. The CDR3 extends over 15 amino acids. Germline CDR1 and CDR2: SGHAT and FQNNGV.

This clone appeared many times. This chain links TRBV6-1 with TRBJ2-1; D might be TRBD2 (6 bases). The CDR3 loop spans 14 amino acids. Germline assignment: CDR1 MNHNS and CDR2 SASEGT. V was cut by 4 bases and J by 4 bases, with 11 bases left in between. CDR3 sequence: CASSVSGQYNEQFF. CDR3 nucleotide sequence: TGTGCCAGCAGTGTCAGCGGGCAGTACAATGAGCAGTTCTTC.

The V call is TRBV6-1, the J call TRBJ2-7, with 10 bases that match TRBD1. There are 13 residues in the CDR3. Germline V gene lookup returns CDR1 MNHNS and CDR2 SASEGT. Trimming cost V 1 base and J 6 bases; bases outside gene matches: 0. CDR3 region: CASSEGDRGEQYF. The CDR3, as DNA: TGTGCCAGCAGTGAAGGGGACAGGGGCGAGCAGTACTTC.

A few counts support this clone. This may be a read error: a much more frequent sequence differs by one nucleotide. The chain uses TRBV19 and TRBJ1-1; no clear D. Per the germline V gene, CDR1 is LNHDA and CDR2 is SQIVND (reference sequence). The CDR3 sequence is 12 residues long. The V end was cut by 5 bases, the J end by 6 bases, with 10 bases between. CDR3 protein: CASSGRWAEAFF. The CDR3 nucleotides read TGTGCCAGTAGTGGTCGGTGGGCTGAAGCTTTCTTT.

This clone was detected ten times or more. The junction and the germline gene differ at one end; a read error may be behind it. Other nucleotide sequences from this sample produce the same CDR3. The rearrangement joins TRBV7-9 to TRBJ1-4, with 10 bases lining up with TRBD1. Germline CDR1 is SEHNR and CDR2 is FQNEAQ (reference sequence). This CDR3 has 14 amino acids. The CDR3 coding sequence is TGTGCCAGCAGCGACCGGGACAGGGGAGAAAAGCTGTTTTTT. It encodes CASSDRDRGEKLFF.

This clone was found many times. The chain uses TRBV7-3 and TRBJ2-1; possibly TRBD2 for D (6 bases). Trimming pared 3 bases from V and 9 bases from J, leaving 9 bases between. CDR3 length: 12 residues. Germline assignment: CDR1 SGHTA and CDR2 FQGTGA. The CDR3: CASSFQEGEQFF. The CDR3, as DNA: TGTGCCAGCAGCTTTCAGGAGGGTGAGCAGTTCTTC.

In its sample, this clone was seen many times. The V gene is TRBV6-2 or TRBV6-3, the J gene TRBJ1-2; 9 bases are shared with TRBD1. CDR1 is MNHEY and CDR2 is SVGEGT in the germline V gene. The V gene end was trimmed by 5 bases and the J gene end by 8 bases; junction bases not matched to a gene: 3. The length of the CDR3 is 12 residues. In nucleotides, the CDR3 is TGTGCCAGCAGTCAGGGACAGGGAGGCTACACCTTC. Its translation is CASSQGQGGYTF.

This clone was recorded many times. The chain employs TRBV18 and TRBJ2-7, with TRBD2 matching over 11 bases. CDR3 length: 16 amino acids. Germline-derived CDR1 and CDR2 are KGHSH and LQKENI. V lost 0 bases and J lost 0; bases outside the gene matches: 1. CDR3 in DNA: TGTGCCAGCTCACCACCGGGACTAGCGGCCTCCTACGAGCAGTACTTC. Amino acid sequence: CASSPPGLAASYEQYF.

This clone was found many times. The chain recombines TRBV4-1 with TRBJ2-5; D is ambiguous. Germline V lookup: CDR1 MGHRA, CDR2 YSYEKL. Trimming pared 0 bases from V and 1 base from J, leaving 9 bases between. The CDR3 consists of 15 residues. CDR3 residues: CASSQDTRSQETQYF. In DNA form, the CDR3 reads TGCGCCAGCAGCCAAGATACACGAAGCCAAGAGACCCAGTACTTC.

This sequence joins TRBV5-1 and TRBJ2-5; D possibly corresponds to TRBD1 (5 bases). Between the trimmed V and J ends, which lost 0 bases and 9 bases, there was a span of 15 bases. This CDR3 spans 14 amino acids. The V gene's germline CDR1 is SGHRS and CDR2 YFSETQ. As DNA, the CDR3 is TGCGCCAGCAGCTTGGAAGGCCCCTCCAGGGCCCAGTACTTC. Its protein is CASSLEGPSRAQYF.

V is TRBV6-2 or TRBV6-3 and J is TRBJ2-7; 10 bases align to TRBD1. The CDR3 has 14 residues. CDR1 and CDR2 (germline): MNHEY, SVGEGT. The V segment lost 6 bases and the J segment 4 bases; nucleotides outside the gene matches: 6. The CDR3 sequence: CASSSRGQGYEQYF. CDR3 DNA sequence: TGTGCCAGCAGCTCCCGGGGACAGGGGTACGAGCAGTACTTC.

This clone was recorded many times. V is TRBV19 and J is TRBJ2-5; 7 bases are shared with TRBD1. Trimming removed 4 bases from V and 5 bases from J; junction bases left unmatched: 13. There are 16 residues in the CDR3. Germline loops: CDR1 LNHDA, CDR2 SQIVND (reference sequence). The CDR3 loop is CASSTPGTVSRETQYF. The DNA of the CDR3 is TGTGCCAGTAGTACCCCTGGGACAGTGTCCAGGGAGACCCAGTACTTC. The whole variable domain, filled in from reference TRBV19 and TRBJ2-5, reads DGGITQSPKYLFRKEGQNVTLSCEQNLNHDAMYWYRQDPGQGLRLIYYSQIVNDFQKGDIAEGYSVSREKKESFPLTVTSAQKNPTAFYLCASSTPGTVSRETQYFGPGTRLLVL.